The source of this T cell receptor beta chain is a study of T-cell memory formation after mild COVID-19. Study as a whole: Among the donors, TCR clusters were largely specific to each donor.

Study results and limitations: Some clones that responded turned up in pre-infection memory, which suggests that cross-reactive memory joined in.

The CDR3 contains 12 residues. Trimming at V came to 6 bases and at J to 5 bases, leaving 5 bases not matched to a gene. The V gene's germline CDR1 is DFQATT and CDR2 SNEGSKA (reference sequence). The authors produced TCR alpha and TCR beta cDNA libraries with sample barcodes and UMIs by 5'RACE using constant-segment primers. TCRdb re-called the 5' RACE reads with MiXCR, one entry per CDR3 protein. Of 380,000 or so distinct CDR3 sequences detected, over 13% appear once; the ten largest clones hold roughly 22%. Note on this clonotype: Its antigen is still unknown.

The chain employs TRBV20-1 and TRBJ2-5; 8 positions match TRBD1. This TCR derives from a man aged 18 to 29 who had mild COVID-19 (a few samples of this study predate the infection). Cell type and time point are not known. The sequenced sample was PBMCs or a T cell subset sorted from them (not recorded which). The CDR3 region is CSAQGGTETQYF. The CDR3 nucleotides read TGCAGTGCACAGGGGGGAACGGAGACCCAGTACTTC.